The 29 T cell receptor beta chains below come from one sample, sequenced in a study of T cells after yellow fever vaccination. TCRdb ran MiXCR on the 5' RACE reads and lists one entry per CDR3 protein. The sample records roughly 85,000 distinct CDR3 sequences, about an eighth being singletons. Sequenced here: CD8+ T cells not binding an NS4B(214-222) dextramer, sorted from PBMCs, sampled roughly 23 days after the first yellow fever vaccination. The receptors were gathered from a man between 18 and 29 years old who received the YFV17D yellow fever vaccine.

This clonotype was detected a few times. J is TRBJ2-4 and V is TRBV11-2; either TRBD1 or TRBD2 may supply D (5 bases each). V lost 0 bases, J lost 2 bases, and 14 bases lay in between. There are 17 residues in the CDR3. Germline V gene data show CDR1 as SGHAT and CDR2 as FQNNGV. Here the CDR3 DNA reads TGTGCCAGCAGCTTAGAATTTCCAGGGAGTACCAAAAACATTCAGTACTTC. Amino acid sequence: CASSLEFPGSTKNIQYF.

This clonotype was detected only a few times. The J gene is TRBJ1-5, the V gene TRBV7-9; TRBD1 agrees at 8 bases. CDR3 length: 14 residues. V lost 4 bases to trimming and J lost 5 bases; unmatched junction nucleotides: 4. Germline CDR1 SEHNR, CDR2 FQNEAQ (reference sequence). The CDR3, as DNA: TGTGCCAGCAGCTCGGACAGGGTGGATCAGCCCCAGCATTTT. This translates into CASSSDRVDQPQHF.

The CDR3: CASSPRPTRLHNEQFF. Written as DNA, the CDR3 is TGTGCCAGCAGTCCCCGCCCGACCCGTCTCCACAATGAGCAGTTCTTC. The rearrangement joins TRBV6-1 to TRBJ2-1; D unresolved. V was pared by 5 bases and J by 5 bases, with 19 bases between. The CDR3 runs to 16 residues. Germline assignment: CDR1 MNHNS and CDR2 SASEGT.

The CDR3, as DNA: TGCGCCAGCAGTCAATCGTGGGCAGGGGACTCCGGGGAGCTGTTTTTT. This encodes CASSQSWAGDSGELFF. The chain carries TRBV23-1 and TRBJ2-2; D is tentatively TRBD1 or TRBD2 (6 bases each). TRBV23-1 is an ORF for which the function is uncertain. This CDR3 has 16 amino acids. Trimming pared 0 bases from V and 6 bases from J, leaving 14 bases between.

The CDR3: CASSTHPWATVVNEQYV. CDR3 DNA: TGTGCCAGCAGCACACACCCATGGGCGACAGTGGTCAACGAGCAGTACGTC. The chain employs TRBV21-1 and TRBJ2-7; the table's D call, TRBD1, has no DNA check behind it. TRBV21-1 is termed a pseudogene. This CDR3 is 17 amino acids long.

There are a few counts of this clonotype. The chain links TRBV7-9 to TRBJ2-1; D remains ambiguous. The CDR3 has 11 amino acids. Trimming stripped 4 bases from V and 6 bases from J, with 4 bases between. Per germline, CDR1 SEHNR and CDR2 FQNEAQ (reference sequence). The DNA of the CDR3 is TGTGCCAGCAGCTACCTCAATGAGCAGTTCTTC. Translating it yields CASSYLNEQFF.

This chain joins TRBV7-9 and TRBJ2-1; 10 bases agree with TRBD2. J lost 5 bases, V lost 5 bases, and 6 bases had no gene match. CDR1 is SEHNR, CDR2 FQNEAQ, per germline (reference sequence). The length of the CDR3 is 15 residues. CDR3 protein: CASSLSGGPHNEQFF. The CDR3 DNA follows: TGTGCCAGCAGCCTTAGCGGGGGGCCACACAATGAGCAGTTCTTC.

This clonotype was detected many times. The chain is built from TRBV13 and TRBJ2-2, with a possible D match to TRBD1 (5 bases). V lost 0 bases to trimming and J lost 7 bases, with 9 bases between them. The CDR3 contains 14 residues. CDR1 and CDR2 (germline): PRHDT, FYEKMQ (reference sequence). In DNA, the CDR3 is TGTGCCAGCAGCTTAGGCCTCAGGGTCGGGGAGCTGTTTTTT. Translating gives CASSLGLRVGELFF.

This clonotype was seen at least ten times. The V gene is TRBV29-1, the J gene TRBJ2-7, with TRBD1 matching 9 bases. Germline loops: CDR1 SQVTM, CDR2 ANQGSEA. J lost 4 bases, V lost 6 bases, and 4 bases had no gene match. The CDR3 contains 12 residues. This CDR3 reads CSVAGQGYEQYF. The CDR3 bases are TGCAGCGTCGCGGGACAGGGTTACGAGCAGTACTTC.

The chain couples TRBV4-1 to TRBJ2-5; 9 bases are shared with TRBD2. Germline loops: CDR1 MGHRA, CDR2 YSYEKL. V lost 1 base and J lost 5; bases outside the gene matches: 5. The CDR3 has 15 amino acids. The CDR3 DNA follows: TGCGCCAGCAGCCAAGTCGCGGGGGGGTTTGAGACCCAGTACTTC. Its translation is CASSQVAGGFETQYF.

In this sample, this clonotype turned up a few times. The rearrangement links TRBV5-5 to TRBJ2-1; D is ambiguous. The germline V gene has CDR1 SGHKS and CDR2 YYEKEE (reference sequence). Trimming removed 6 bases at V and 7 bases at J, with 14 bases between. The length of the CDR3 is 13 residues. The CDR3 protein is CASTGNLLNEQFF. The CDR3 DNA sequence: TGTGCCAGCACAGGAAACCTCCTGAATGAGCAGTTCTTC.

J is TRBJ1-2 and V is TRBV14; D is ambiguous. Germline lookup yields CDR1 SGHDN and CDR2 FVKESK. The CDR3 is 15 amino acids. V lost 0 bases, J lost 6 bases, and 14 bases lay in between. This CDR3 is CASSQDPVPSHGYTF. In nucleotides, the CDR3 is TGTGCCAGCAGCCAAGATCCGGTCCCCAGCCATGGCTACACCTTC.

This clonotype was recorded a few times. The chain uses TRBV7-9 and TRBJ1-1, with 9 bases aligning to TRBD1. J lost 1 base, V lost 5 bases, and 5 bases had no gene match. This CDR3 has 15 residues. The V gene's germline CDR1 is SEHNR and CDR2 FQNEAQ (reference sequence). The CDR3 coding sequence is TGTGCCAGCAGCCCCGACAGGGGGGCGAACACTGAAGCTTTCTTT. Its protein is CASSPDRGANTEAFF.

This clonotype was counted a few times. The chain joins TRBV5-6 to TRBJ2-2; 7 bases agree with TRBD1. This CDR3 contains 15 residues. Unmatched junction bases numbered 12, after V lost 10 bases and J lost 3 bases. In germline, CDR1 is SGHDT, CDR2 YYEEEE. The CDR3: CAVGQPSEYTGELFF. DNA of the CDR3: TGTGCCGTGGGACAGCCCTCTGAGTACACCGGGGAGCTGTTTTTT.

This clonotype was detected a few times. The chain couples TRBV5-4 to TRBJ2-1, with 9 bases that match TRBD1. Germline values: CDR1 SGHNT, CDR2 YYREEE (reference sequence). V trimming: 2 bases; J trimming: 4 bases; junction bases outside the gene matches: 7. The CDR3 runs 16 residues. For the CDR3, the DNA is TGTGCCAGCAGCTTACCGGACAGGGGACTATACAATGAGCAGTTCTTC. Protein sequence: CASSLPDRGLYNEQFF.

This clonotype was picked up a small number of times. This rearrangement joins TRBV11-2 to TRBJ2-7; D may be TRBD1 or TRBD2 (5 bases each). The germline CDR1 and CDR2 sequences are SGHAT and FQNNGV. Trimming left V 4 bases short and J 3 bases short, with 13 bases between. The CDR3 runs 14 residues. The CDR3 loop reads CASSSPGRHYEQYV. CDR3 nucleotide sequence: TGTGCCAGCAGCTCTCCGGGACGGCACTACGAGCAGTACGTC.

Written as DNA, the CDR3 is TGTGCCAGCAGTGAATATTACCGGGACGGTGAAGAGACCCAGTACTTC. Its translation: CASSEYYRDGEETQYF. The gene calls are TRBV6-1 and TRBJ2-5; D could derive from TRBD1 or TRBD2 (5 bases each). The CDR3 extends over 16 amino acids. Per the germline V gene, CDR1 is MNHNS and CDR2 is SASEGT. Trimming pared 2 bases from V and 3 bases from J, leaving 16 bases between.

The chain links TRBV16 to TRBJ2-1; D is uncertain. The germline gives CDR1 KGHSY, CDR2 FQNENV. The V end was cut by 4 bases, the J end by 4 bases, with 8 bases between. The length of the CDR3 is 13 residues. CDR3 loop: CASSPPGYNEQFF. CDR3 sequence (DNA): TGTGCCAGCAGCCCGCCAGGATACAATGAGCAGTTCTTC.

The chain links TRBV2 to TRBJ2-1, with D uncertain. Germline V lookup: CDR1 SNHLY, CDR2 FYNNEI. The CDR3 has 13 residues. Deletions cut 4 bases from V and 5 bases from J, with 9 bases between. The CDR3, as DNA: TGTGCCAGCAGTGGGGGTCTCGACAATGAGCAGTTCTTC. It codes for CASSGGLDNEQFF. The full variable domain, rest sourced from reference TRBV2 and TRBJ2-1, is EPEVTQTPSHQVTQMGQEVILRCVPISNHLYFYWYRQILGQKVEFLVSFYNNEISEKSEIFDDQFSVERPDGSNFTLKIRSTKLEDSAMYFCASSGGLDNEQFFGPGTRLTVL.

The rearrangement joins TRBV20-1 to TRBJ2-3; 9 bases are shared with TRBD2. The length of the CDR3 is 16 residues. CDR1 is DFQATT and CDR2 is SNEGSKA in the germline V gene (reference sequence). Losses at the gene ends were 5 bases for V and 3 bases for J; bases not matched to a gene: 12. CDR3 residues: CSARSFPGLATDTQYF. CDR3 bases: TGCAGTGCTCGAAGTTTTCCGGGACTAGCAACAGATACGCAGTATTTT.

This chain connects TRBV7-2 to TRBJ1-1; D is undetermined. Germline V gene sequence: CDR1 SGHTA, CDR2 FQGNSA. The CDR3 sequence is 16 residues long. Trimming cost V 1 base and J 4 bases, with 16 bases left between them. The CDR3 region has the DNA TGTGCCAGCAGCTTAGTTTTTAGGGCGGGGAGCACTGAAGCTTTCTTT. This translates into CASSLVFRAGSTEAFF.

As DNA, the CDR3 is TGCGCCAGCAGCCCCCTCCTTAGCGGGGGCACAGATACGCAGTATTTT. Residues: CASSPLLSGGTDTQYF. This chain connects TRBV5-1 to TRBJ2-3; 8 bases fit TRBD2. V trimming: 4 bases; J trimming: 1 base; junction bases outside the gene matches: 8. Germline assignment: CDR1 SGHRS and CDR2 YFSETQ. The CDR3 length is 16 residues.

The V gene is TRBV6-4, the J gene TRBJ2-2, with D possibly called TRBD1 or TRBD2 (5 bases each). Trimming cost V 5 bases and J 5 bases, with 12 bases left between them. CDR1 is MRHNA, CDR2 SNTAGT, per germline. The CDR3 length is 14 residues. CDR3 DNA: TGTGCCAGCAGTCCAGGGACGGGAACCGGGGAGCTGTTTTTT. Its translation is CASSPGTGTGELFF.

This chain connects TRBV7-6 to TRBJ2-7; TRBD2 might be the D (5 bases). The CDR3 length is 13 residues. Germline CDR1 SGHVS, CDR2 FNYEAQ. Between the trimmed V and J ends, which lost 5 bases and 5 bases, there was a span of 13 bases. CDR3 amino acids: CASSPLEAHEQYF. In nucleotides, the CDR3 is TGTGCCAGCAGCCCCCTGGAGGCCCACGAGCAGTACTTC.

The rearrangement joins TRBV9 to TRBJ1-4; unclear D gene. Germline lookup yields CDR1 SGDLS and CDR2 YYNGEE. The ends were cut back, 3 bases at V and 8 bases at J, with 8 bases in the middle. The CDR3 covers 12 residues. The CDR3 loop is CASSGTEEKLFF. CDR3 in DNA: TGTGCCAGCAGCGGGACGGAAGAAAAACTGTTTTTT.

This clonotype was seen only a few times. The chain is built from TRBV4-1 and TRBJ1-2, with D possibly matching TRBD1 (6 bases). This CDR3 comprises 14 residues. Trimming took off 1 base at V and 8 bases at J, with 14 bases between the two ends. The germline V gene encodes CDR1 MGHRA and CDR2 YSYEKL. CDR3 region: CASSQGPRGKGYTF. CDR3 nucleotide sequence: TGCGCCAGCAGCCAAGGGCCGAGGGGGAAGGGCTACACCTTC.

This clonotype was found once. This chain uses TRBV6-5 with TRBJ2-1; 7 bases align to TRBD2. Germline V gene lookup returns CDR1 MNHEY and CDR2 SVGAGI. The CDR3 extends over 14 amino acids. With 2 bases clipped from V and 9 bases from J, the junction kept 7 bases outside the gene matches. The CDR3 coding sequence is TGTGCCAGCAGTTACGAGACTAGCTCGGGTGAGCAGTTCTTC. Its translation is CASSYETSSGEQFF.

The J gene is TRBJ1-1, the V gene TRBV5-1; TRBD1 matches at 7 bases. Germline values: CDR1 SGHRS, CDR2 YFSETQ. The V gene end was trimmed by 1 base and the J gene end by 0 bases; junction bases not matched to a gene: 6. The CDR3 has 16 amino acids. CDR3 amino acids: CASSLTSGGMNTEAFF. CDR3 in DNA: TGCGCCAGCAGCTTGACGTCAGGGGGAATGAACACTGAAGCTTTCTTT.

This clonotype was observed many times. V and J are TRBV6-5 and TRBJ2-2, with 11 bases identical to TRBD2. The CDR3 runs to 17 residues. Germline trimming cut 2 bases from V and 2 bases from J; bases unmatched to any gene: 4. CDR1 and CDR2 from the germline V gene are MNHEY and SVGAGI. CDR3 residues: CASSYGSGGVNTGELFF. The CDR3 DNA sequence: TGTGCCAGCAGTTACGGTAGCGGGGGGGTTAACACCGGGGAGCTGTTTTTT.